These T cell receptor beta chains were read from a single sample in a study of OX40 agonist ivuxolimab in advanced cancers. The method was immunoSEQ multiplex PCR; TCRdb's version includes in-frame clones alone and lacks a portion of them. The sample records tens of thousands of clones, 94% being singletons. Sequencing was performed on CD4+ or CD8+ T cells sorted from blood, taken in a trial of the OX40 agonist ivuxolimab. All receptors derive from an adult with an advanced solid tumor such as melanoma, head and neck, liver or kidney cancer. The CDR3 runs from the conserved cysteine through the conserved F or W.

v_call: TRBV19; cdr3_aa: CAVGDGVYNEQFF
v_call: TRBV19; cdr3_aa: CASSMLGLKELFF
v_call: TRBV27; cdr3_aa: CASSGWSRGANVLTF
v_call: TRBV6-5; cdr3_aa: CASSYSRRGVQETQYF
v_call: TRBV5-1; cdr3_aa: CASSLNTEAFF
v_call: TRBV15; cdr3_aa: CATSQDIKWVSNYGYTF
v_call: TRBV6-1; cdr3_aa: CASSRRTGREETQYF
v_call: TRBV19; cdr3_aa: CASWGVTGELFF
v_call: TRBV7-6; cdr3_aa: CASSLTGGGVNEQFF
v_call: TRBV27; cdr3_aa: CASSLAGISYNEQFF
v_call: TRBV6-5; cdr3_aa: CASSLSPGTGNYEQYF
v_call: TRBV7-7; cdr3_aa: CASSPGHFSNQPQHF
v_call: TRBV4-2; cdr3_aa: CASSHRRGADNQPQHF
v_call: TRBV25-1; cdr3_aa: CASSDLGLAGKFF
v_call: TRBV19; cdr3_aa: CASSGGRGLGEQYF
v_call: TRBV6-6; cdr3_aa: CASSVQGPNVQYF
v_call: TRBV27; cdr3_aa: CASSYGPDTGELFF
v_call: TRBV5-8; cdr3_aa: CASSLGQGVGYTF
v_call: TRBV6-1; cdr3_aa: CASSEIVYEQYF
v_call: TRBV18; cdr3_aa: CASSPFGGNPYNEQFF
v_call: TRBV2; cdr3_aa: CASKVRGRAPYEQYF
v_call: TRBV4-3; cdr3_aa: CASSQDTGAGQPQHF
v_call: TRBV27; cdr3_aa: CASSFAASYEQYF
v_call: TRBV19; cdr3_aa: CASSVLTSGAYNEQFF
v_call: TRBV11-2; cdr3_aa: CASSFDSSYNEQFF
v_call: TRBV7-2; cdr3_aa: CASSPPGGPSYNEQFF
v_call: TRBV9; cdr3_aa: CASSVVPSGGETQYF
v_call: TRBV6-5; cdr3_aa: CASSQAGRSYNEQFF
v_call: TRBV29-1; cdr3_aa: CSVVKGNEQYF
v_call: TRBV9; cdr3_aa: CASSEEGSSYNEQFF
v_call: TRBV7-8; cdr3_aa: CASSRQDGQETQYF
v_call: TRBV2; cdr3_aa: CASPGASTDTQYF
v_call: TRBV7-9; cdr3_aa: CASRGRAYEQYF
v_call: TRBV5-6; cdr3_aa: CASSATGPATEAFF
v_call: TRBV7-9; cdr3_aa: CASSSPRTGSGGNTIYF
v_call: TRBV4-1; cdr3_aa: CASSQSVAGAGEQYF
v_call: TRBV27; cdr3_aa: CASSPITNYGYTF
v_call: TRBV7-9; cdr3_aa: CASSYPGLPNEQYF
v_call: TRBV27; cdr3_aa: CASSSNSNQPQHF
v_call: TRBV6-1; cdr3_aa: CATKPGQEAFF
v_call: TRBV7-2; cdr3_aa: CASSSGTGGFNEQYF
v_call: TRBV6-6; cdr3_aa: CASSYSGTPEAFF
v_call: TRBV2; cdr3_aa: CASSEGPYEQYF
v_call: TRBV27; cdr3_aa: CASSISPYDRATEAFF
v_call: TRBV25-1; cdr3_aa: CASSESDRADTGELFF
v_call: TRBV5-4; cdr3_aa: CASSFGTGVNQPQHF
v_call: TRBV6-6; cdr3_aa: CASSYRDSLHSPLHF
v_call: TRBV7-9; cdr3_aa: CASSFLGTAHYEQYF